This TCR beta chain was identified during a study of blood T cells in healthy people across ages. General study points: Naive T cell percentage by flow cytometry tracked strongly with beta diversity. Changes seen in expanded clonotypes were possibly confounded by donor CMV status left unknown.

CDR1 LGHDT and CDR2 YNNKEL come from the germline V gene (reference sequence). The CDR3 has 14 amino acids. V lost 4 bases to trimming and J lost 3 bases; unmatched junction nucleotides: 2. In regard to this clonotype: Its antigen remains unknown.

The second PCR ran about 6 to 12 cycles with a sample-barcoded 5' primer and J-beta primers. TCRdb re-analysed the 5' RACE reads in MiXCR, keeping a single row per CDR3 protein. The repertoire includes about 540,000 distinct CDR3 sequences, around 24% of them detected once, and around 10% sits in the top ten. In addition, the sample was reused for a study of T cells of mothers and their children. That paper adds: With unrelated pairs as the comparison, related mother-child pairs had a slightly higher overlap that was not significant.

Material: blood. The sequence was collected from a boy between 10 and 17 years old in good health. The chain couples TRBV3-1 to TRBJ2-3; 9 positions agree with TRBD2. The DNA of the CDR3 is TGTGCCAGCAGCCGGCGGGAGGGAACAGATACGCAGTATTTT. This gives the protein CASSRREGTDTQYF.